Shown below are 32 T cell receptor beta chains from a single sample sequenced in a study of T cell responses to AZD1222 COVID-19 vaccine. TCRdb keeps only in-frame clones here, not all; method: immunoSEQ multiplex PCR. The repertoire has approximately 89,000 clones, 86% of them found once; the top ten carry 5.6%. The input for sequencing was peripheral blood, taken 28 days after the second AZD1222 dose. These receptors all stem from an adult who received the AZD1222 COVID-19 vaccine.

This clone was counted once. The V and J genes are TRBV6-5 and TRBJ1-5; possibly TRBD1 for D (6 bases). Germline-derived CDR1 and CDR2 are MNHEY and SVGAGI. The germline V and J ends were trimmed by 5 bases and 9 bases, with 17 bases remaining between them. This CDR3 comprises 14 residues. This CDR3 reads CASSTPGAVRPQHF. CDR3 sequence (DNA): TGTGCCAGCAGTACCCCAGGGGCCGTTCGGCCCCAGCATTTT.

The chain couples TRBV3-1 (or the pseudogene TRBV3-2) to TRBJ1-3; D is ambiguous. Looked up from germline, CDR1 is LGHDT and CDR2 is YNNKEL (reference sequence). Deletions cut 1 base from V and 0 bases from J, with 4 bases between. This CDR3 region has 14 residues. The CDR3 reads CASSQVFSGNTIYF. The CDR3 nucleotides read TGTGCCAGCAGCCAAGTGTTCTCTGGAAACACCATATATTTT.

The chain couples TRBV25-1 to TRBJ2-7, with D unclear. Trimming shortened V by 0 bases and J by 2 bases, and 8 bases separated the two germline ends. The CDR3 spans 14 residues. Germline CDR1 reads MGHDK; CDR2 reads SYGVNS. In nucleotides, the CDR3 is TGTGCCAGCAGTGAATACAACCGAGCCTACGAGCAGTACTTC. Translation: CASSEYNRAYEQYF.

The rearrangement joins TRBV5-1 to TRBJ2-1; 9 bases fit TRBD1. The CDR3 contains 15 residues. Germline V gives CDR1 SGHRS, CDR2 YFSETQ. Unmatched junction bases numbered 5, after V lost 3 bases and J lost 4 bases. The CDR3 DNA is TGCGCCAGCAGCTCGGGGACAGGGACGTACAATGAGCAGTTCTTC. Amino acid sequence: CASSSGTGTYNEQFF.

This clone was seen a single time. The chain joins TRBV5-1 to TRBJ2-4; D perhaps matches TRBD1 (6 bases). The CDR3 consists of 15 residues. Trimming shortened V by 4 bases and J by 0 bases, and 11 bases separated the two germline ends. CDR1 SGHRS and CDR2 YFSETQ come from the germline V gene. The CDR3 reads CASSLQGLAKNIQYF. DNA for the CDR3: TGCGCCAGCAGCCTACAGGGCTTAGCCAAAAACATTCAGTACTTC.

This sequence joins TRBV7-2 and TRBJ1-4; 9 nucleotides line up with TRBD1. Losses at the gene ends were 5 bases for V and 8 bases for J; bases not matched to a gene: 3. The CDR3 sequence is 13 residues long. CDR1 and CDR2 (germline): SGHTA, FQGNSA. The CDR3, as DNA: TGTGCCAGCAGCAGACAGGGGGGCGAAAAACTGTTTTTT. Its protein is CASSRQGGEKLFF.

The chain couples TRBV6-6 to TRBJ1-4, with D unclear. Germline CDR1 is MNHNY and CDR2 is SVGAGI (reference sequence). This CDR3 is 12 amino acids long. Trimming removed 0 bases at V and 5 bases at J, with 1 base between. CDR3 bases: TGTGCCAGCAGTTACTCGAATGAAAAACTGTTTTTT. This encodes CASSYSNEKLFF.

The chain joins TRBV27 to TRBJ1-6; D uncertain. CDR1 is MNHEY, CDR2 SMNVEV, per germline (reference sequence). This CDR3 is built from 16 residues. V lost 2 bases and J 0 bases, leaving 8 bases between the germline ends. The CDR3 sequence is CASSLPALSYNSPLHF. Written as DNA, the CDR3 is TGTGCCAGCAGTTTACCCGCCCTCTCCTATAATTCACCCCTCCACTTT.

This clone was observed once. This chain joins TRBV28 and TRBJ1-1; D is unclear. CDR3 length: 13 residues. Germline values: CDR1 MDHEN, CDR2 SYDVKM. V shed 3 bases and J shed 4 bases, with 9 bases lying between them. In DNA form, the CDR3 reads TGTGCCAGCAGTTTTCTGGGGAGCACTGAAGCTTTCTTT. As protein: CASSFLGSTEAFF.

The gene calls are TRBV7-3 and TRBJ2-1; possibly TRBD2 for D (5 bases). The V gene lost 4 bases and the J gene lost 0 bases, with 19 bases spanning the gap. Germline CDR1 reads SGHTA; CDR2 reads FQGTGA. The CDR3 is made up of 18 amino acids. For the CDR3, the DNA is TGTGCCAGCAGCTCACCCGGGTGGGCGGGTAGCTCCTACAATGAGCAGTTCTTC. This codes for CASSSPGWAGSSYNEQFF.

The genes are TRBV9 and TRBJ2-2; the D gene is possibly TRBD1 (5 bases). V lost 0 bases and J 6 bases, leaving 9 bases between the germline ends. The length of the CDR3 is 14 residues. CDR1 SGDLS and CDR2 YYNGEE come from the germline V gene. This CDR3 reads CASSVAQGSGELFF. DNA for the CDR3: TGTGCCAGCAGCGTAGCCCAGGGTTCCGGGGAGCTGTTTTTT.

J is TRBJ1-6 and V is TRBV21-1. TRBV21-1 is a known pseudogene. The CDR3 has 16 residues. The DNA for the CDR3 is TGTGCCAGCAGCTCCCCGATCGCCTCCTATAATTCACCCCTCCACTTT. Translated: CASSSPIASYNSPLHF.

The rearrangement joins TRBV10-3 to TRBJ1-1, with 8 bases lining up with TRBD1. CDR1 ENHRY and CDR2 SYGVKD come from the germline V gene. The J segment lost 8 bases and the V segment lost 0 bases, leaving 8 bases of the junction unmatched. The CDR3 is 15 amino acids. CDR3 loop: CAISESQQGVGEAFF. In nucleotides, the CDR3 is TGTGCCATCAGTGAGTCCCAACAGGGGGTCGGGGAAGCTTTCTTT.

This chain uses TRBV19 with TRBJ2-4, with 7 bases that match TRBD1. CDR1 and CDR2 (germline): LNHDA, SQIVND (reference sequence). V gave up 4 bases and J gave up 6 bases; unmatched junction bases: 3. This CDR3 spans 13 amino acids. For the CDR3, the DNA is TGTGCCAGTAGTACGGGACAGAGAAACATTCAGTACTTC. It codes for CASSTGQRNIQYF.

The chain is built from TRBV25-1 and TRBJ2-1, with 14 bases identical to TRBD2. The V gene's germline CDR1 is MGHDK and CDR2 SYGVNS. CDR3 length equals 16 residues. V dropped 3 bases and J dropped 9; count of bases not matched to a gene: 7. CDR3 nucleotide sequence: TGTGCCAGCAGTGATGCGGGACTAGCGGGAGTAGGTGAGCAGTTCTTC. Its translation: CASSDAGLAGVGEQFF.

The rearrangement links TRBV7-9 to TRBJ2-5; TRBD1 is a possible D gene (6 bases). With 1 base removed from V and 2 bases from J, the gap between germline ends came to 8 bases. Germline-derived CDR1 and CDR2 are SEHNR and FQNEAQ (reference sequence). The CDR3 spans 14 residues. The CDR3 region has the DNA TGTGCCAGCAGCTTAGTAGGACAGCAAGAGACCCAGTACTTC. It encodes CASSLVGQQETQYF.

The V gene is TRBV27, the J gene TRBJ1-2; a weak D match, TRBD1 (5 bases). Trimming stripped 6 bases from V and 0 bases from J, with 11 bases between. This CDR3 has 14 amino acids. Germline V CDR1 and CDR2: MNHEY, SMNVEV (reference sequence). DNA for the CDR3: TGTGCCAGCAGATCGACAGAAGCTAACTATGGCTACACCTTC. Translation: CASRSTEANYGYTF.

The V gene is TRBV2, the J gene TRBJ1-2, with no clear D. CDR3 length: 12 amino acids. With 9 bases removed from V and 3 bases from J, the gap between germline ends came to 11 bases. Germline V gene lookup returns CDR1 SNHLY and CDR2 FYNNEI. CDR3 DNA: TGTGCCAGGAGACCGGGATACTATGGCTACACCTTC. Its translation: CARRPGYYGYTF. The entire variable domain, with the rest obtained from reference TRBV2 and TRBJ1-2, is as follows: EPEVTQTPSHQVTQMGQEVILRCVPISNHLYFYWYRQILGQKVEFLVSFYNNEISEKSEIFDDQFSVERPDGSNFTLKIRSTKLEDSAMYFCARRPGYYGYTFGSGTRLTVV.

This sequence joins TRBV19 and TRBJ1-1, with 8 bases matching TRBD1. The ends lost 11 bases at V and 4 bases at J; junction bases unmatched: 15. This CDR3 is 15 amino acids long. CDR1 LNHDA and CDR2 SQIVND come from the germline V gene (reference sequence). The CDR3 region is CASEIGQGGSTEAFF. CDR3 bases: TGTGCCTCCGAGATCGGACAGGGTGGAAGCACTGAAGCTTTCTTT.

This chain connects TRBV13 to TRBJ2-2, with 8 bases fitting TRBD2. The CDR3 totals 17 residues. CDR1 and CDR2 from the germline V gene are PRHDT and FYEKMQ (reference sequence). Trimming at V came to 5 bases and at J to 1 base, leaving 9 bases not matched to a gene. In DNA, the CDR3 is TGTGCCAGCAGCACCGGGAGGGCCAATTTGAACACCGGGGAGCTGTTTTTT. As protein: CASSTGRANLNTGELFF. The entire variable domain, with the rest obtained from reference TRBV13 and TRBJ2-2, is as follows: AAGVIQSPRHLIKEKRETATLKCYPIPRHDTVYWYQQGPGQDPQFLISFYEKMQSDKGSIPDRFSAQQFSDYHSELNMSSLELGDSALYFCASSTGRANLNTGELFFGEGSRLTVL.

V is TRBV28 and J is TRBJ2-7; no clear D. Germline CDR1 reads MDHEN; CDR2 reads SYDVKM. The CDR3 spans 13 residues. Trimming stripped 6 bases from V and 6 bases from J, with 15 bases between. The CDR3 nucleotides are TGTGCCAGCAGCCCCATGTTTCGGTCCGAGCAGTACTTC. Protein product: CASSPMFRSEQYF.

This rearrangement joins TRBV29-1 to TRBJ2-1, with 9 bases lining up with TRBD2. CDR3 size: 17 residues. Losses at the gene ends were 0 bases for V and 7 bases for J; bases not matched to a gene: 13. Germline values: CDR1 SQVTM, CDR2 ANQGSEA. CDR3 in amino acids: CSVEDYLAGVLPNEQFF. The CDR3 DNA is TGCAGCGTTGAAGACTACTTAGCGGGAGTACTACCTAATGAGCAGTTCTTC.

Comment on this clone: One junction end disagrees with the germline gene, perhaps due to a read error. The rearrangement links TRBV28 to TRBJ1-5, with 7 bases matching TRBD1. CDR3 length: 14 residues. Germline V gene data show CDR1 as MDHEN and CDR2 as SYDVKM. The CDR3: CASSSGGGKQPQHF. For the CDR3, the DNA is TGTGCCAGCAGTTCAGGAGGGGGCAAGCAGCCCCAGCATTTT.

The chain employs TRBV11-1 and TRBJ2-7; D might be TRBD2 (5 bases). CDR3 size: 13 residues. Germline V gene lookup returns CDR1 SGHAT and CDR2 FQDESV (reference sequence). Trimming shortened V by 5 bases and J by 9 bases, and 17 bases separated the two germline ends. Written as DNA, the CDR3 is TGTGCCAGCAGCCGAGGTCTGGGAGCGGTGCAGTACTTC. It yields the protein CASSRGLGAVQYF.

The chain uses TRBV6-5 and TRBJ2-3; D is uncertain. Trimming left V 6 bases short and J 6 bases short, with 10 bases between. This CDR3 region has 12 residues. Looked up from germline, CDR1 is MNHEY and CDR2 is SVGAGI. The CDR3 DNA sequence: TGTGCCAGCAGCAAGACCGCGGATACGCAGTATTTT. This codes for CASSKTADTQYF.

V is TRBV2 and J is TRBJ1-6; D is unclear. Looked up from germline, CDR1 is SNHLY and CDR2 is FYNNEI. V was trimmed by 7 bases and J by 6 bases, leaving 13 bases between them. The CDR3 has 14 residues. The CDR3 is CASNFRQSNSPLHF. CDR3 coding DNA: TGTGCCAGCAACTTCCGGCAGAGTAATTCACCCCTCCACTTT.

The chain uses TRBV28 and TRBJ1-1; TRBD1 is a possible D gene (5 bases). Germline V gene lookup returns CDR1 MDHEN and CDR2 SYDVKM. This CDR3 region has 15 residues. Trimming took 6 bases from V and 0 from J, leaving 14 bases between them. This CDR3 is CASRGQGPMNTEAFF. As DNA, the CDR3 is TGTGCCAGCAGGGGGCAGGGTCCTATGAACACTGAAGCTTTCTTT.

The gene calls are TRBV7-9 and TRBJ1-2; 7 bases map to TRBD1. This CDR3 spans 15 amino acids. The ends lost 5 bases at V and 2 bases at J; junction bases unmatched: 8. Germline CDR1 is SEHNR and CDR2 is FQNEAQ (reference sequence). CDR3 loop: CASSTGSQGNYGYTF. The CDR3 region has the DNA TGTGCCAGCAGCACAGGCTCACAGGGGAACTATGGCTACACCTTC.

This clone was seen more than once but under ten times. The chain has TRBV12-3 or TRBV12-4 and TRBJ2-1; a weak D match, TRBD2 (5 bases). The CDR3 has 11 amino acids. The V gene lost 2 bases and the J gene lost 12 bases, with 8 bases spanning the gap. CDR3 sequence: CASSLSRGQFF. The CDR3 nucleotides read TGTGCCAGCAGTTTATCCCGGGGGCAGTTCTTC.

The chain has TRBV9 and TRBJ2-7; TRBD1 matches at 8 bases. J was trimmed by 3 bases and V by 0 bases; bases with no gene match: 5. Germline V gene lookup returns CDR1 SGDLS and CDR2 YYNGEE. CDR3 length equals 15 residues. The CDR3 coding sequence is TGTGCCAGCAGCGTAGAAGCAGGGGGCTTCTACGAGCAGTACTTC. It specifies CASSVEAGGFYEQYF.

This chain links TRBV5-6 with TRBJ1-2, with 8 bases aligning to TRBD1. This CDR3 spans 14 amino acids. V gave up 4 bases and J gave up 8 bases; unmatched junction bases: 10. In germline, CDR1 is SGHDT, CDR2 YYEEEE. The chain's CDR3 is CASSPDRVFSGYTF. CDR3 bases: TGTGCCAGCAGCCCGGACAGGGTATTTTCGGGCTACACCTTC.

The V call is TRBV18, the J call TRBJ1-3; the D gene is possibly TRBD1 (6 bases). V was cut by 6 bases and J by 0 bases, with 12 bases left in between. Germline CDR1 is KGHSH and CDR2 is LQKENI. This CDR3 comprises 15 residues. CDR3 amino acids: CASSPDRSSGNTIYF. CDR3 DNA sequence: TGTGCCAGCTCCCCAGACAGGAGCTCTGGAAACACCATATATTTT.